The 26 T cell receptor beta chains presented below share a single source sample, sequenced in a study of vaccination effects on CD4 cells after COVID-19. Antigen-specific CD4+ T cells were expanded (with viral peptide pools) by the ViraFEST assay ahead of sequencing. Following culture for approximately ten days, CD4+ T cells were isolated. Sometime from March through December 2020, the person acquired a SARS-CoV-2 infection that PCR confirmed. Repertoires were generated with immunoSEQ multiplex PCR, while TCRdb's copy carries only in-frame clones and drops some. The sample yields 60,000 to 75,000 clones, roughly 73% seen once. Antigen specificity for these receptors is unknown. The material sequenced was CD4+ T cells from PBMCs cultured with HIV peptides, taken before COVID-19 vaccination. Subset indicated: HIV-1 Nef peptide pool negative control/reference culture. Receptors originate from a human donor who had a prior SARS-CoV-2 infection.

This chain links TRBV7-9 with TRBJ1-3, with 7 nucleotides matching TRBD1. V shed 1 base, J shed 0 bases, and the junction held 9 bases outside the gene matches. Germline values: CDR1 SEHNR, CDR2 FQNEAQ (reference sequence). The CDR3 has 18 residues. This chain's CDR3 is CASSLVDRTLSSGNTIYF. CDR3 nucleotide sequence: TGTGCCAGCAGCTTAGTGGACAGGACCTTGAGCTCTGGAAACACCATATATTTT.

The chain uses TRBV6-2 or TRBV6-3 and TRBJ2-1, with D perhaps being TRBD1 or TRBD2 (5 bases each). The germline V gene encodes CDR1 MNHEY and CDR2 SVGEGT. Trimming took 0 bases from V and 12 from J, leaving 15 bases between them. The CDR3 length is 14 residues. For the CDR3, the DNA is TGTGCCAGCAGTTACTCGATGACGGGGCCGGTGCAGTTCTTC. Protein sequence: CASSYSMTGPVQFF.

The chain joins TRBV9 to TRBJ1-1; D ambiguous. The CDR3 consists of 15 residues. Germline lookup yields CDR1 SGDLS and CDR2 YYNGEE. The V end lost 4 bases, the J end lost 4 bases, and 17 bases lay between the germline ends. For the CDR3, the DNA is TGTGCCAGCAGCAAACGGACCGCGGCAGGCACTGAAGCTTTCTTT. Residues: CASSKRTAAGTEAFF.

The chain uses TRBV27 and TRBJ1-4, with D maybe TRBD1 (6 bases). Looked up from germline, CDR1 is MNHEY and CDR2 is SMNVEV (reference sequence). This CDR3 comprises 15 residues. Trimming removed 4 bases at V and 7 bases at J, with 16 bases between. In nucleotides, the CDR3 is TGTGCCAGCAGTTACCGGACAGATTCAACTGAAAAACTGTTTTTT. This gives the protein CASSYRTDSTEKLFF.

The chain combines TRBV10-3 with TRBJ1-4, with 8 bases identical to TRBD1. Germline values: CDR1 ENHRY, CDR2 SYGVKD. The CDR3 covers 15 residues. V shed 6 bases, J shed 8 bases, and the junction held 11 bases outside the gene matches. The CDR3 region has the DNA TGTGCCATCAGGGGAGACAGGGGAGGAGACGAAAAACTGTTTTTT. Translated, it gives CAIRGDRGGDEKLFF.

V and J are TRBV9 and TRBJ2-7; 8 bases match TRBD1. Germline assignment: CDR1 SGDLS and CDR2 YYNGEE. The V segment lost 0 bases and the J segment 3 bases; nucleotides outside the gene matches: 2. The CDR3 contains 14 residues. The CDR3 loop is CASSVAGTGYEQYF. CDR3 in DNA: TGTGCCAGCAGCGTAGCCGGGACAGGCTACGAGCAGTACTTC.

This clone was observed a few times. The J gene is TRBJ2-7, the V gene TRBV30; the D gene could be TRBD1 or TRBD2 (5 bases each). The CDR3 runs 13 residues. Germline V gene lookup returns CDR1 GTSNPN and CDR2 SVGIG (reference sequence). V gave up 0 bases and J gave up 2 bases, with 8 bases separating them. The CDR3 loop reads CAWSVLGAYEQYF. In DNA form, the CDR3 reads TGTGCCTGGAGTGTACTAGGGGCCTACGAGCAGTACTTC.

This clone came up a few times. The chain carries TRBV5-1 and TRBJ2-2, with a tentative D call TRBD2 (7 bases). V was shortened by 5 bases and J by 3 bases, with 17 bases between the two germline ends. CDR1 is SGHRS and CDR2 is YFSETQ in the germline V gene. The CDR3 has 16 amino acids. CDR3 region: CASRTRGGEHTGELFF. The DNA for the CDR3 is TGCGCCAGCAGAACTAGGGGGGGCGAGCACACCGGGGAGCTGTTTTTT.

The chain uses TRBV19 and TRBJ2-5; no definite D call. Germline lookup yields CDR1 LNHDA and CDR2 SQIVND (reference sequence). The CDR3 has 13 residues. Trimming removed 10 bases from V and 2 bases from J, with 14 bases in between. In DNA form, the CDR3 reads TGTGCCACCTCCTTCACCTGGCAAGAGACCCAGTACTTC. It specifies CATSFTWQETQYF.

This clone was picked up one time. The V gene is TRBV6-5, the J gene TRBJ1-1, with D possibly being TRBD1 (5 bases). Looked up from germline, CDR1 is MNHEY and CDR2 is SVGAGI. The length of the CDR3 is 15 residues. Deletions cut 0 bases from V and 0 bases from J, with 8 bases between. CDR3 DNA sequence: TGTGCCAGCAGTTACTCTGGGGCTATGAACACTGAAGCTTTCTTT. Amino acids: CASSYSGAMNTEAFF.

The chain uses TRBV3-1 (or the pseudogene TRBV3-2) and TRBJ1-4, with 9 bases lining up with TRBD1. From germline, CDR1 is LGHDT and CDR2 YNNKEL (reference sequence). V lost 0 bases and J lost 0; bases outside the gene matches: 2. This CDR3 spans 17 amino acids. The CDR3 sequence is CASSQEGQGATNEKLFF. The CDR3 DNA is TGTGCCAGCAGCCAAGAGGGACAGGGCGCAACTAATGAAAAACTGTTTTTT.

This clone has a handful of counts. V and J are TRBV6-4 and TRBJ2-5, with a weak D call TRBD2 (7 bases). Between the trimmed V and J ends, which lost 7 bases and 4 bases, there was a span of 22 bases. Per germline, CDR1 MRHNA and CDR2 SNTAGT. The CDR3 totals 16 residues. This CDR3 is CASTVGGQGTRETQYF. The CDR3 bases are TGTGCCAGCACCGTGGGGGGGCAGGGGACACGAGAGACCCAGTACTTC.

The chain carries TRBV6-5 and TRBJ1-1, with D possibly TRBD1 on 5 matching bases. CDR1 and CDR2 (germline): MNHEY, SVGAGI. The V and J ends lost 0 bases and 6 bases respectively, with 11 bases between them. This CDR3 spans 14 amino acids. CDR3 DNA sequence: TGTGCCAGCAGTTACTCCGGCGCACAGGCTGAAGCTTTCTTT. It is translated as CASSYSGAQAEAFF.

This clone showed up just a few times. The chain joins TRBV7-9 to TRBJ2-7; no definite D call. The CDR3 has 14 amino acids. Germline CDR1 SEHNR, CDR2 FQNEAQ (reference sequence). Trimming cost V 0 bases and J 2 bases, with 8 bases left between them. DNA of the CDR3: TGTGCCAGCAGCTTAGCGCCGGAGACCTACGAGCAGTACTTC. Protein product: CASSLAPETYEQYF.

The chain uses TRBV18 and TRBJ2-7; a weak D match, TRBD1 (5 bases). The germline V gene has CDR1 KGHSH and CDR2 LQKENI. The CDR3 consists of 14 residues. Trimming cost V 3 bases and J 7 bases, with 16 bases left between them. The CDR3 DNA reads TGTGCCAGCTCACCCAGGGTGGCCACTGGGGAGCAGTACTTC. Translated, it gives CASSPRVATGEQYF.

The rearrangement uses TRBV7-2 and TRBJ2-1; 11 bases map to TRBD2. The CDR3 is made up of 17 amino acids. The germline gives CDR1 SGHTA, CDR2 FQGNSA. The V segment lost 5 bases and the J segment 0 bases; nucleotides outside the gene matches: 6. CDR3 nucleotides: TGTGCCAGCAGCACCCAAGGACTAGCGGGCTCCTACAATGAGCAGTTCTTC. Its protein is CASSTQGLAGSYNEQFF.

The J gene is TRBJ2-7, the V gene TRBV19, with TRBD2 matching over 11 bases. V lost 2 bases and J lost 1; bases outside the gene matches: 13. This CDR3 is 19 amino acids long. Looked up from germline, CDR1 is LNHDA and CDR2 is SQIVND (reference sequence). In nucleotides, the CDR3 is TGTGCCAGTAGTATATCCCGGCTAGCGGGGGGTTCGTGGTCCTACGAGCAGTACTTC. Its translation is CASSISRLAGGSWSYEQYF.

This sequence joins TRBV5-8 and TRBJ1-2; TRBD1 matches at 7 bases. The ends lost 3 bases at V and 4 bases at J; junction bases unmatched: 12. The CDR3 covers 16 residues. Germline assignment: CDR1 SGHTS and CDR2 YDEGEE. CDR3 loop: CASSSWTGIVVYGYTF. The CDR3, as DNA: TGTGCCAGCAGCTCCTGGACAGGAATAGTCGTCTATGGCTACACCTTC.

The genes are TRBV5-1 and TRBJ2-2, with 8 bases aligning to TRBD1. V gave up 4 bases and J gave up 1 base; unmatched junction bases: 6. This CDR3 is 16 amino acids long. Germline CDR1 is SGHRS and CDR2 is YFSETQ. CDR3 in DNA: TGCGCCAGCAGCGTGACCGGGACAGGGAACACCGGGGAGCTGTTTTTT. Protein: CASSVTGTGNTGELFF.

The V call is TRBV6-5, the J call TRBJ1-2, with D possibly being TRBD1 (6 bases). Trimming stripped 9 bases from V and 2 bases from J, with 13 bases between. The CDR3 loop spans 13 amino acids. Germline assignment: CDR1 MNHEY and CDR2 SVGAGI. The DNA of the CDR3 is TGTGCCAGTGGACAGTCGTGGAACTATGGCTACACCTTC. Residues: CASGQSWNYGYTF.

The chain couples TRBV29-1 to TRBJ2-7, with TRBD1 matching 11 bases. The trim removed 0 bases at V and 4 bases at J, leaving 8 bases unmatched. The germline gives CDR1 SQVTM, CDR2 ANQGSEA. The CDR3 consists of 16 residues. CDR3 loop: CSVEEGRTGGGYEQYF. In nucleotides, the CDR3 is TGCAGCGTTGAAGAGGGAAGGACAGGGGGCGGGTACGAGCAGTACTTC.

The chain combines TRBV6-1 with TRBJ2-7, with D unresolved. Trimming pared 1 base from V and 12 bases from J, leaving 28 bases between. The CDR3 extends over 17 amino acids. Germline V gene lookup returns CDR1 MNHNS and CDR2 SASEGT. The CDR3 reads CASSEDTINRWRLLGYF. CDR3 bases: TGTGCCAGCAGTGAAGATACCATAAACCGATGGCGTCTTCTCGGGTACTTC.

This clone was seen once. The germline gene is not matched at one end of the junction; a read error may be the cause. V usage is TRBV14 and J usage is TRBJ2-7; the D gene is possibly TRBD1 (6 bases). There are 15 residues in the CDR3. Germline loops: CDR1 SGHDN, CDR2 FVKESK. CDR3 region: CASSQGNRAPYEQYF. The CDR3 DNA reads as TGTGCCAGCAGTCAAGGGAACAGGGCCCCCTACGAGCAGTACTTC.

The CDR3 DNA is TGTGCCAGTAGTCAATTAACTGGGGCTAGCGGGGGGGCGGGCGATGAGCAGTTCTTC. The encoded protein is CASSQLTGASGGAGDEQFF. J is TRBJ2-1 and V is TRBV19; TRBD2 matches 12 bases. The ends lost 5 bases at V and 8 bases at J; junction bases unmatched: 19. Germline CDR1 and CDR2: LNHDA and SQIVND (reference sequence). The length of the CDR3 is 19 residues.

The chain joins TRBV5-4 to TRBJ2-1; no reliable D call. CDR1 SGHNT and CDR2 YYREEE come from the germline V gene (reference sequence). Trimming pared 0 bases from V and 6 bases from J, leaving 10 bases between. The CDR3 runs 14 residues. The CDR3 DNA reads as TGTGCCAGCAGCTTGGCCGACCTAGGCAATGAGCAGTTCTTC. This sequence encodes CASSLADLGNEQFF.

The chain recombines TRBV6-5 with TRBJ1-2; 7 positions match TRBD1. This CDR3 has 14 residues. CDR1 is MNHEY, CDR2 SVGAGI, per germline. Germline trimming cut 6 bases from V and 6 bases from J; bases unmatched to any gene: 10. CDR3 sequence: CASRQTGEENGYTF. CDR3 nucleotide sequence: TGTGCCAGCAGGCAAACAGGGGAGGAGAATGGCTACACCTTC.